The present entry profiles one T cell receptor (beta chain) with its context. Its antigen is unknown. This entry belongs to a study of T cell responses to AZD1222 COVID-19 vaccine. Germline CDR1 MNHNY, CDR2 SVGAGI (reference sequence). Trimming took 2 bases from V and 8 from J; bases not matched to a gene: 5. The CDR3 totals 16 residues. TCRdb keeps only in-frame clones here, not all; method: immunoSEQ multiplex PCR. The sample includes about 130,000 clones, 89% of them seen just once. Samples with a second dose at about 4 or about 12 weeks were pooled together. Regarding the study as a whole: Donors, mostly white British, included more females; clonal diversity was possibly underestimated. Increases in Spike-specific TCR breadth and depth were seen after two AZD1222 doses.

The V gene is TRBV6-6, the J gene TRBJ2-1, with TRBD2 identical over 14 bases. The receptor comes from an adult who received the AZD1222 COVID-19 vaccine. The sample in question was peripheral blood, obtained 28 days after the second AZD1222 dose. CDR3 nucleotide sequence: TGTGCCAGCAGTTACCCGACTAGCGGGAGGGGCGATGAGCAGTTCTTC. Its protein product is CASSYPTSGRGDEQFF.